Presented here are 21 T cell receptor beta chains from one specimen sequenced in a study of T cell responses to AZD1222 COVID-19 vaccine. The protocol was immunoSEQ multiplex PCR, while the TCRdb copy is restricted to in-frame clones and leaves out a portion. Among fewer than 110,000 clones listed, roughly 84% were seen once. Sequencing used peripheral blood, obtained on day 0 of AZD1222 vaccination. These receptors were obtained from an adult in good health.

This chain joins TRBV2 and TRBJ2-6, with a tentative D call TRBD2 (6 bases). CDR3 length: 12 amino acids. Trimming took off 8 bases at V and 16 bases at J, with 18 bases between the two ends. Germline loops: CDR1 SNHLY, CDR2 FYNNEI. In nucleotides, the CDR3 is TGTGCCAGCCTCGGGGGACGGAGCGCTCTGACTTTC. This gives the protein CASLGGRSALTF.

The J gene is TRBJ1-2, the V gene TRBV4-1; 7 bases match TRBD1. The CDR3 extends over 15 amino acids. With V trimmed by 4 bases and J by 1 base, 6 bases remained unmatched. Germline V CDR1 and CDR2: MGHRA, YSYEKL. The CDR3 sequence is CASSPYRDSNYGYTF. The CDR3 bases are TGCGCCAGCAGCCCATACCGGGACAGTAACTATGGCTACACCTTC.

The CDR3 nucleotides read TGTGCCAGTAGTGCGGTACTAGCGGCAGATATTACGCAGTATTTT. Amino acid sequence: CASSAVLAADITQYF. The rearrangement links TRBV19 to TRBJ2-3, with 8 bases identical to TRBD2. Germline V gene lookup returns CDR1 LNHDA and CDR2 SQIVND (reference sequence). The CDR3 loop spans 15 amino acids. Losses at the gene ends were 5 bases for V and 8 bases for J; bases not matched to a gene: 12. Complete variable domain (other parts from reference TRBV19 and TRBJ2-3): DGGITQSPKYLFRKEGQNVTLSCEQNLNHDAMYWYRQDPGQGLRLIYYSQIVNDFQKGDIAEGYSVSREKKESFPLTVTSAQKNPTAFYLCASSAVLAADITQYFGPGTRLTVL.

The V gene is TRBV7-8, the J gene TRBJ2-1; TRBD2 matches at 8 bases. Trimming cost V 5 bases and J 0 bases; bases outside gene matches: 6. Germline V lookup: CDR1 SGHVS, CDR2 FQNEAQ. The CDR3 spans 16 residues. The CDR3 sequence is CASSISGTSSYNEQFF. CDR3 bases: TGTGCCAGCAGCATCTCCGGGACTAGCTCCTACAATGAGCAGTTCTTC. The full variable domain, completed using reference TRBV7-8 and TRBJ2-1, is GAGVSQSPRYKVAKRGQDVALRCDPISGHVSLFWYQQALGQGPEFLTYFQNEAQLDKSGLPSDRFFAERPEGSVSTLKIQRTQQEDSAVYLCASSISGTSSYNEQFFGPGTRLTVL.

The chain combines TRBV5-8 with TRBJ1-4; D not certain. Trimming removed 0 bases from V and 7 bases from J, with 10 bases in between. The germline V gene encodes CDR1 SGHTS and CDR2 YDEGEE. The CDR3 has 14 amino acids. The CDR3 region is CASSLGEGGEKLFF. CDR3 coding DNA: TGTGCCAGCAGCTTGGGCGAAGGAGGTGAAAAACTGTTTTTT.

V is TRBV12-3 or TRBV12-4 and J is TRBJ1-1; a possible D gene is TRBD1 (5 bases). V gave up 6 bases and J gave up 7 bases, with 15 bases separating them. There are 13 residues in the CDR3. This CDR3 is CASSSVGGSEAFF. The CDR3 bases are TGTGCCAGCAGCTCGGTGGGGGGGAGTGAAGCTTTCTTT.

The rearrangement uses TRBV7-2 and TRBJ2-5; possibly TRBD2 for D (5 bases). The length of the CDR3 is 14 residues. Germline CDR1 and CDR2: SGHTA and FQGNSA. The ends were cut back, 5 bases at V and 5 bases at J, with 15 bases in the middle. CDR3 loop: CASSPSNSLETQYF. The CDR3 nucleotides are TGTGCCAGCAGCCCTAGCAACTCTTTGGAGACCCAGTACTTC.

The chain employs TRBV19 and TRBJ1-5, with D hard to call. The length of the CDR3 is 13 residues. Germline CDR1 and CDR2: LNHDA and SQIVND (reference sequence). Trimming took off 7 bases at V and 2 bases at J, with 9 bases between the two ends. CDR3 amino acids: CASMGQGNQPQHF. CDR3 nucleotide sequence: TGTGCCAGTATGGGTCAGGGCAATCAGCCCCAGCATTTT.

The chain carries TRBV9 and TRBJ2-3, with TRBD2 matching 14 bases. This CDR3 is 17 amino acids long. J lost 4 bases, V lost 2 bases, and 6 bases had no gene match. Germline V gene lookup returns CDR1 SGDLS and CDR2 YYNGEE. CDR3 protein: CASSVGGLAGDSDTQYF. CDR3 in DNA: TGTGCCAGCAGCGTGGGGGGACTAGCGGGAGACTCAGATACGCAGTATTTT.

The chain joins TRBV5-1 to TRBJ1-2; 7 bases fit TRBD1. CDR3 length: 16 residues. Germline-derived CDR1 and CDR2 are SGHRS and YFSETQ. J was trimmed by 2 bases and V by 0 bases; bases with no gene match: 7. The CDR3 bases are TGCGCCAGCAGCTTGGAGCACCGGGACAGAAACTATGGCTACACCTTC. Translating it yields CASSLEHRDRNYGYTF.

The rearrangement joins TRBV6-5 to TRBJ2-3; 9 nucleotides align to TRBD2. With V trimmed by 4 bases and J by 2 bases, 7 bases remained unmatched. Looked up from germline, CDR1 is MNHEY and CDR2 is SVGAGI. There are 16 residues in the CDR3. The CDR3 loop reads CASSSDLAGYTDTQYF. The CDR3 bases are TGTGCCAGCAGTTCGGACCTAGCGGGGTACACAGATACGCAGTATTTT.

The gene calls are TRBV10-3 and TRBJ1-2, with a weak D call TRBD1 (5 bases). Trimming cost V 8 bases and J 7 bases, with 11 bases left between them. This CDR3 is built from 11 residues. From germline, CDR1 is ENHRY and CDR2 SYGVKD. The CDR3: CAIQGLSGYTF. The CDR3 DNA reads as TGTGCCATCCAGGGCCTCAGTGGCTACACCTTC.

The chain joins TRBV3-1 (or the pseudogene TRBV3-2) to TRBJ2-1, with a weak D call TRBD1 (6 bases). The CDR3 spans 14 residues. Germline loops: CDR1 LGHDT, CDR2 YNNKEL (reference sequence). Trimming removed 1 base at V and 7 bases at J, with 11 bases between. CDR3 sequence reads: CASSQVSRGNEQFF. In nucleotides, the CDR3 is TGTGCCAGCAGCCAAGTGAGCAGGGGAAATGAGCAGTTCTTC.

DNA for the CDR3: TGCGCCAGCAGCCCCCAGGGGGTTAGCACTGAAGCTTTCTTT. It specifies CASSPQGVSTEAFF. The chain has TRBV5-1 and TRBJ1-1; the match to TRBD1 covers 7 bases. Germline V gives CDR1 SGHRS, CDR2 YFSETQ. Germline trimming cut 4 bases from V and 4 bases from J; bases unmatched to any gene: 7. CDR3 length: 14 residues.

The V call is TRBV7-9, the J call TRBJ2-7; D gene uncertain. The V end was cut by 1 base, the J end by 3 bases, with 10 bases between. Germline V lookup: CDR1 SEHNR, CDR2 FQNEAQ (reference sequence). This CDR3 region has 14 residues. The CDR3 DNA reads as TGTGCCAGCAGCTTAGAGGGTTCTAACTACGAGCAGTACTTC. Its translation: CASSLEGSNYEQYF.

The chain recombines TRBV27 with TRBJ2-7, with D unresolved. Trimming cost V 3 bases and J 7 bases, with 16 bases left between them. The length of the CDR3 is 14 residues. The V gene's germline CDR1 is MNHEY and CDR2 SMNVEV (reference sequence). The CDR3 DNA sequence: TGTGCCAGCAGTTTGGTGGGCCAAGCATATGAGCAGTACTTC. Translating gives CASSLVGQAYEQYF.

The rearrangement joins TRBV21-1 to TRBJ1-1. TRBV21-1 is flagged as a pseudogene. This CDR3 is 15 amino acids long. The CDR3 coding sequence is TGTGCCAGCAGCAAAATAGTTCTGGGTTCACGTAAAGCTTTCTTT. It codes for CASSKIVLGSRKAFF.

This clone has just a few counts. This chain connects TRBV6-1 to TRBJ1-4; D unclear. Trimming took off 0 bases at V and 0 bases at J, with 5 bases between the two ends. The CDR3 is 15 residues long. From germline, CDR1 is MNHNS and CDR2 SASEGT. Written as DNA, the CDR3 is TGTGCCAGCAGTGAAGCTCCTGCAACTAATGAAAAACTGTTTTTT. Translating it yields CASSEAPATNEKLFF.

For the CDR3, the DNA is TGCGCCAGCAGCTTGGCCCACACCGAGATCTATGGCTACACCTTC. Protein sequence: CASSLAHTEIYGYTF. The chain is built from TRBV5-1 and TRBJ1-2; D remains ambiguous. The CDR3 length is 15 residues. Germline CDR1 reads SGHRS; CDR2 reads YFSETQ. V lost 0 bases and J lost 4, with 13 bases in between.

V gene TRBV18 combines with J gene TRBJ1-6; TRBD1 might be the D (5 bases). The CDR3 is made up of 14 amino acids. Germline values: CDR1 KGHSH, CDR2 LQKENI. V gave up 3 bases and J gave up 7 bases, with 10 bases separating them. CDR3 sequence: CASSPTDTNSPLHF. The CDR3 DNA sequence: TGTGCCAGCTCACCGACAGACACAAATTCACCCCTCCACTTT.

This rearrangement joins TRBV5-1 to TRBJ2-2; perhaps TRBD1 as D (6 bases). The V end lost 4 bases, the J end lost 5 bases, and 15 bases lay between the germline ends. Per germline, CDR1 SGHRS and CDR2 YFSETQ. This CDR3 spans 15 amino acids. In nucleotides, the CDR3 is TGCGCCAGCAGCGCGACAGGTTCAAAGACCGGGGAGCTGTTTTTT. Encoded protein: CASSATGSKTGELFF.